These T cell receptor beta chains were read from a single sample in a study of metastatic and nonmetastatic thyroid tumors. With MiXCR, TCRdb called clones anew from the PCR reads. The data contain tens of thousands of clones, roughly 13% of them singletons. The sequenced sample was blood. The receptors were sampled from a female donor with papillary thyroid cancer or a benign thyroid nodule (not recorded which). Some clones in this sample may be carry-over from other donors' samples. The CDR3 runs from the conserved cysteine through the conserved F or W. The order of the fields is clone size, D gene, J gene, V gene, CDR3 DNA, CDR3 protein. A D gene is named only where the DNA matches it firmly. Clone size, where shown, is once, few, many, or a class for clones that have expanded.

clone size: many
D gene: -
J gene: TRBJ2-3
V gene: TRBV10-3
CDR3 DNA: TGTGCCATCAGTGCAAGTACAGGCCGCACAGATACGCAGTATTTT
CDR3 protein: CAISASTGRTDTQYF

clone size: few
D gene: -
J gene: TRBJ1-2
V gene: TRBV7-9
CDR3 DNA: TGTGCCAGCAGCGGGGCCCTGAACTATGTCTATACCTTC
CDR3 protein: CASSGALNYVYTF

clone size: -
D gene: -
J gene: TRBJ2-7
V gene: TRBV6-5
CDR3 DNA: TGTGCCAGAAGATTAGACCAAAGATCCTACGAGCAGTACTTC
CDR3 protein: CARRLDQRSYEQYF

clone size: many
D gene: TRBD1
J gene: TRBJ2-7
V gene: TRBV7-9
CDR3 DNA: TGTGCCATCGGAAACAGGGGACAGGGCGAGCAGTACTTC
CDR3 protein: CAIGNRGQGEQYF

clone size: -
D gene: -
J gene: TRBJ2-1
V gene: TRBV6-6
CDR3 DNA: TGTGCCAGCAGTTACCCTGGGCCTAGGAGGGAGCAGTTCTTC
CDR3 protein: CASSYPGPRREQFF

clone size: many
D gene: -
J gene: TRBJ1-4
V gene: TRBV6-5
CDR3 DNA: TGTGCCAGCAGTTACACGGGGGCAACTAATGAAAAACTGTTTTTT
CDR3 protein: CASSYTGATNEKLFF

clone size: medium-sized
D gene: -
J gene: TRBJ1-6
V gene: TRBV6-1
CDR3 DNA: TGTGCCAGCAGTGATCCAATTCGACAGTCCTATAATTCACCCCTCCACTTT
CDR3 protein: CASSDPIRQSYNSPLHF

clone size: medium-sized
D gene: -
J gene: TRBJ2-7
V gene: TRBV28
CDR3 DNA: TGTGCCAGCAGCTCCCCCGAGTACGAGCAGTACTTC
CDR3 protein: CASSSPEYEQYF

clone size: many
D gene: -
J gene: TRBJ2-1
V gene: TRBV9
CDR3 DNA: TGTGCCAGCAGCGTAGTGGAGGCCCCGTACAATGAGCAGTTCTTC
CDR3 protein: CASSVVEAPYNEQFF

clone size: -
D gene: -
J gene: TRBJ1-1
V gene: TRBV20-1
CDR3 DNA: TGCAGTGCTAGTGATCAGGGCCAAAGGGCGACAACTGAAGCTTTCTTT
CDR3 protein: CSASDQGQRATTEAFF

clone size: many
D gene: -
J gene: TRBJ1-1
V gene: TRBV20-1
CDR3 DNA: TGCAGTGCCAGAGCCGGGGGGGCTCTCACTGAAGCTTTCTTT
CDR3 protein: CSARAGGALTEAFF

clone size: -
D gene: -
J gene: TRBJ1-2
V gene: TRBV6-1
CDR3 DNA: TGTGCCAGCAGGAGGGGTGATGGCTACACCTTC
CDR3 protein: CASRRGDGYTF

clone size: many
D gene: TRBD1
J gene: TRBJ1-3
V gene: TRBV13
CDR3 DNA: TGTGCCAGCAGCTTGGGGACAGGTGGAAACACCATATATTTT
CDR3 protein: CASSLGTGGNTIYF

clone size: -
D gene: -
J gene: TRBJ1-6
V gene: TRBV11-2
CDR3 DNA: TGTGCCAGCAGCCCCAGGTCCGGGGGTAGTTCCTATAATTCACCCCTCCACTTT
CDR3 protein: CASSPRSGGSSYNSPLHF

clone size: many
D gene: TRBD2
J gene: TRBJ2-7
V gene: TRBV5-1
CDR3 DNA: TGCGCCAGCAGCTTGTTTGTTAGCGGGGGGACCTACGAGCAGTACTTC
CDR3 protein: CASSLFVSGGTYEQYF

clone size: many
D gene: -
J gene: TRBJ2-1
V gene: TRBV7-3
CDR3 DNA: TGTGCCAGCAGCTCTGCCGGGGGTGGCTACAATGAGCAGTTCTTC
CDR3 protein: CASSSAGGGYNEQFF

clone size: many
D gene: TRBD1
J gene: TRBJ1-1
V gene: TRBV7-3
CDR3 DNA: TGTGCCAGCAAACGGGACAGGGAAACTGAAGCTTTCTTT
CDR3 protein: CASKRDRETEAFF

clone size: many
D gene: -
J gene: TRBJ2-1
V gene: TRBV20-1
CDR3 DNA: TGCAGTGCTAGAGTTCCTCTTATCCATGAGCAGTTCTTC
CDR3 protein: CSARVPLIHEQFF

clone size: few
D gene: -
J gene: TRBJ1-6
V gene: TRBV6-1
CDR3 DNA: TGTGCCAGCTTCGGGAGCAATTCACCCCTCCACTTT
CDR3 protein: CASFGSNSPLHF

clone size: many
D gene: TRBD1
J gene: TRBJ1-1
V gene: TRBV5-1
CDR3 DNA: TGCGCCAGCAGCTTGGAGGGACAGATGAACACTGAAGCTTTCTTT
CDR3 protein: CASSLEGQMNTEAFF

clone size: many
D gene: -
J gene: TRBJ1-1
V gene: TRBV4-2
CDR3 DNA: TGTGCCAGCAGCCAAGATCGGCCCCAGAACACTGAAGCTTTCTTT
CDR3 protein: CASSQDRPQNTEAFF

clone size: many
D gene: TRBD1
J gene: TRBJ2-2
V gene: TRBV11-2
CDR3 DNA: TGTGCCAGCAGCTCCCCGACAGGGGTCAACACCGGGGAGCTGTTTTTT
CDR3 protein: CASSSPTGVNTGELFF